This is a list of T cell receptor beta chains from one sample in a study of cytomegalovirus exposure and HLA in healthy donors. Clones were read by immunoSEQ multiplex PCR, and TCRdb kept only the in-frame ones, dropping some. Among 140,000 to 150,000 clones listed, over 80% were seen once. The specimen sequenced was PBMCs. The receptor set was obtained from a male donor in good health and CMV-seronegative. Both conserved end residues are part of each CDR3. The D gene is left open where the match is weak. Clone size, where shown, is once, few, many, or a class for clones that have expanded.

V	J	size	length	D	DNA	CDR3
TRBV6-5	TRBJ1-4	-	14	-	TGTGCCAGCAGTCTTTCCCCCCCTCCCAGTACACTGTTTTTT	CASSLSPPPSTLFF
TRBV5-1	TRBJ2-3	-	18	TRBD1	TGCGCCAGCAGCTTTAATTACAGGGGTTATATCGGCACAGATACGCAGTATTTT	CASSFNYRGYIGTDTQYF
TRBV9	TRBJ1-3	-	17	-	TGTGCCAGCAGCGTAGTCCCCTCCGTCAGCTCTGGAAACACCATATATTTT	CASSVVPSVSSGNTIYF
TRBV7-9	TRBJ1-6	-	16	TRBD1	TGTGCCAGCAGCTTAGACGGAGGACAGGGTCGGTCACCCCTCCACTTT	CASSLDGGQGRSPLHF
TRBV25-1	TRBJ1-6	-	16	-	TGTGCCAGCAGTGAATTTAACACAGTATATAATTCACCCCTCCACTTT	CASSEFNTVYNSPLHF
TRBV7-2	TRBJ2-2	-	15	TRBD1	TGTGCCAGCAGCTTTCAGGGGGCGAACACCGGGGAGCTGTTTTTT	CASSFQGANTGELFF
TRBV5-1	TRBJ1-4	-	14	TRBD1	TGCGCCAGCAGCCCTGGACAGGGAGGGGAAAAACTGTTTTTT	CASSPGQGGEKLFF
TRBV21-1	TRBJ2-1	few	12	-	TGTGCCACCGGGACAGCAGACAATGAGCAGTTCTTC	CATGTADNEQFF
TRBV20-1	TRBJ1-2	-	10	-	TGCAGTGCGCCGAGAGATGGCTACACCTTC	CSAPRDGYTF
TRBV19	TRBJ2-5	-	18	TRBD2	TGTGCCAGTAGTATATCACTAGCGGGGGGCCGTCGGGGAGAGACCCAGTACTTC	CASSISLAGGRRGETQYF